This is a list of T cell receptor beta chains from one sample in a study of tumor-infiltrating lymphocytes in glioblastoma multiforme. TCRdb ran MiXCR on the multiplex PCR reads and lists one entry per CDR3 protein. Of about 13,000 distinct CDR3 sequences listed, roughly 60% are singletons. The sequencing input was brain tumor tissue. The receptors originated from a male donor with glioblastoma. Both conserved end residues are part of each CDR3. D genes are given only for firm matches. A row's size may be missing; if present it is once, few, many or a size class.

clone_size,d_call,v_call,j_call,cdr3_aa,cdr3_nt
.,TRBD2,TRBV20-1,TRBJ2-5,CIASGTSGTARETQCF,TGCATTGCTAGCGGGACTAGCGGGACAGCAAGAGAGACCCAGTGCTTC
.,.,TRBV6-6,TRBJ1-5,CASRWEQNSSQPQHF,TGTGCTAGCAGGTGGGAACAGAATAGCAGTCAGCCCCAGCATTTT
.,TRBD2,TRBV11-1,TRBJ2-7,CASSTTSGSFNEQYF,TGTGCCAGCAGCACGACTAGCGGGAGTTTCAACGAGCAGTACTTC
.,.,TRBV10-1,TRBJ1-1,CASTFDWNTEASF,TGCGCCAGCACCTTTGACTGGAACACTGAAGCTTCCTTT
.,TRBD1,TRBV20-1,TRBJ1-1,CSARWEQGDTEAFF,TGCAGTGCTAGATGGGAACAGGGGGACACTGAAGCTTTCTTT
.,.,TRBV29-1,TRBJ1-1,CSVRLGTPEAFF,TGCAGCGTGAGACTGGGGACCCCTGAAGCCTTCTTT
medium-sized,.,TRBV28,TRBJ1-5,CASSSTSGASNQPQHF,TGTGCCAGCAGCTCCACTTCAGGGGCTAGCAATCAGCCCCAGCATTTT
.,.,TRBV12-3/TRBV12-4,TRBJ2-7,CASSFRGANEQYF,TGTGCCAGCAGTTTCCGAGGGGCTAACGAGCAGTACTTC
.,.,TRBV6-1,TRBJ2-3,CASSGGIADTQYF,TGTGCGAGCAGTGGAGGAATCGCAGATACGCAGTATTTT
.,TRBD2,TRBV6-6,TRBJ2-1,CASSIRSTSDYNEQFF,TGTGCCAGCAGTATCCGGTCTACTAGCGATTACAATGAGCAGTTCTTC
many,.,TRBV21-1,TRBJ2-4,CASSKGDTGLKNIQYF,TGTGCCAGCAGCAAAGGGGACACAGGGCTTAAAAACATTCAGTACTTC
.,.,TRBV6-2/TRBV6-3,TRBJ1-2,CASREPDGRMKRGYTF,TGTGCCAGCAGGGAGCCTGACGGCCGGATGAAACGTGGCTACACCTTC
once,.,TRBV12-3/TRBV12-4,TRBJ2-6,CASGLGPFFGANVLTF,TGTGCCAGCGGTTTAGGTCCGTTCTTCGGGGCCAACGTCCTGACTTTC
.,.,TRBV12-3/TRBV12-4,TRBJ2-1,CASSPSPINERFF,TGTGCCAGCAGTCCCTCCCCCATCAATGAGCGGTTCTTC
.,.,TRBV4-2,TRBJ2-2,CASSQEKKVGELLF,TGTGCCAGCAGCCAAGAGAAGAAGGTTGGGGAGCTGCTTTTT
few,TRBD1,TRBV20-1,TRBJ1-3,CNALTGTTGNTIYF,TGCAATGCTTTGACAGGGACAACTGGAAACACCATATATTTT
.,.,TRBV4-1,TRBJ2-3,CTSSQVLTHSGTDTQCF,TGCACCAGCAGCCAAGTTCTTACCCACTCTGGCACAGATACGCAGTGTTTT
medium-sized,TRBD2,TRBV6-1,TRBJ2-7,CASSRIAGGTGDEQYF,TGTGCCAGCAGTAGAATAGCGGGAGGGACCGGCGACGAGCAGTACTTC
once,.,TRBV5-4,TRBJ2-1,CASSGGTPVGDEQFF,TGTGCCAGCAGCGGAGGGACGCCGGTGGGCGATGAGCAGTTCTTC
.,TRBD1,TRBV6-1,TRBJ1-5,CASRGGAGQPQHF,TGTGCCAGCAGAGGGGGCGCAGGGCAGCCCCAGCATTTT
.,TRBD2,TRBV6-5,TRBJ2-2,CASSWGLAVNTGELFF,TGTGCCAGCAGTTGGGGACTAGCGGTAAACACCGGGGAGCTGTTTTTT
.,.,TRBV12-3/TRBV12-4,TRBJ2-5,CASRLSYAGETQYF,TGCGCCAGCAGGTTAAGTTACGCCGGGGAGACCCAGTACTTC
many,.,TRBV28,TRBJ2-3,CASSTTGSPSTDTQYF,TGTGCCAGCAGCACAACAGGGTCTCCTAGCACAGATACGCAGTATTTT
.,TRBD2,TRBV6-2/TRBV6-3,TRBJ2-7,CASTPSGEAYEQYF,TGTGCCAGCACCCCGAGCGGGGAAGCCTACGAGCAGTACTTC
.,TRBD2,TRBV6-1,TRBJ2-3,CASRPGLASAGTDTQYF,TGTGCCAGCAGGCCGGGACTAGCGTCCGCTGGCACAGATACGCAGTATTTT
medium-sized,.,TRBV29-1,TRBJ2-5,CSGWTLLRGETQYF,TGCAGCGGCTGGACACTCCTTAGGGGGGAGACCCAGTACTTC
.,.,TRBV28,TRBJ1-2,CASSLSMGIYGYTF,TGTGCCAGCAGTTTATCGATGGGGATCTATGGCTACACCTTC
.,.,TRBV20-1,TRBJ2-5,CSAPPRGLQEIQYF,TGCAGTGCCCCGCCCCGGGGGCTACAAGAGATCCAGTACTTC
.,.,TRBV29-1,TRBJ1-2,CSVWELGYGYTF,TGCAGCGTTTGGGAGTTAGGCTATGGCTACACCTTC
once,TRBD1,TRBV5-5,TRBJ2-2,CASSRERQGYTGELFF,TGTGCCAGCAGCCGCGAGCGACAGGGTTACACCGGGGAGCTATTTTTT
.,.,TRBV12-3/TRBV12-4,TRBJ2-3,CASSVADTRYF,TGTGCCAGTAGCGTAGCAGATACGCGGTATTTT
.,.,TRBV10-3,TRBJ1-5,CAISQGSNQPQHF,TGTGCCATTAGTCAGGGGAGCAATCAGCCCCAGCATTTT
.,.,TRBV29-1,TRBJ2-1,CSVEDPRLVSENYNEQFF,TGCAGCGTTGAAGATCCGAGACTAGTGAGCGAAAACTACAATGAGCAGTTCTTC
.,.,TRBV11-2,TRBJ2-3,CASSLEDGNTQYF,TGTGCCAGCAGCTTAGAAGACGGAAATACGCAGTATTTT
.,.,TRBV7-9,TRBJ2-7,CASSERIGKSEQYF,TGTGCCAGCAGCGAAAGGATAGGAAAGAGCGAGCAGTACTTC
many,.,TRBV5-1,TRBJ1-1,CASSLEGSSTEAFF,TGCGCCAGCAGCTTGGAGGGGAGTAGCACTGAAGCTTTCTTT
.,TRBD1,TRBV6-5,TRBJ2-3,CAISNRDRSTDTQYF,TGTGCCATCAGCAACCGGGACAGGAGCACAGATACGCAGTATTTT
.,.,TRBV11-2,TRBJ2-5,CASSLDHVQETQYF,TGTGCCAGCAGCTTAGATCACGTACAAGAGACCCAGTACTTC
.,.,TRBV20-1,TRBJ1-6,CSARATSYLLGGNHF,TGCAGTGCTAGAGCGACAAGTTATCTACTCGGTGGAAACCACTTT
.,.,TRBV20-1,TRBJ1-1,CSAAQATTEAFF,TGCAGTGCTGCCCAGGCCACCACTGAAGCTTTCTTT
.,.,TRBV6-6,TRBJ2-3,CASSYRQESSDTQYF,TGTGCCAGCAGTTATCGACAGGAGTCATCGGATACGCAGTATTTT